The sequence of this TCR beta chain was determined in a study of T cells in Graves' hyperthyroidism and ophthalmopathy. Ophthalmopathy in the patients scored at least 3 on Clinical Activity Score and at least 4 on NOSPECS grade, lasting under 3 months. Patients showing uncontrolled infection, other autoimmune disease, pregnancy or lactation were ineligible. CDR1 is DFQATT, CDR2 SNEGSKA, per germline (reference sequence). The length of the CDR3 is 15 residues. The ends were cut back, 3 bases at V and 1 base at J, with 10 bases in the middle. This clonotype was seen ten or more times. Researchers took RNA transcripts and amplified the TCR beta CDR3 regions from them. The HTBI set primed first-round TCR CDR3 RT-PCR. TCRdb re-called the multiplex PCR reads through MiXCR, storing one row per CDR3 protein. The table records around 500,000 distinct CDR3 sequences, roughly 16% of them present only once.

The sample consisted of blood. The V gene is TRBV20-1, the J gene TRBJ2-6; either TRBD1 or TRBD2 may supply D (5 bases each). This receptor was taken from a woman between 25 and 40 years old with Graves' ophthalmopathy. CDR3 bases: TGCAGTGCTAGGGTGGGGGAGTCTGGGGCCAACGTCCTGACTTTC. Translation gives CSARVGESGANVLTF.